This T cell receptor beta chain was sequenced during a study of shared clonotypes between healthy human individuals. Looking at the study overall: Sampling drew on donors who were a couple of women and a few men aged 18 to 49.

Cells designated naive CD8 were CD45RO-negative and were positively selected for CCR7, with terminally differentiated effector memory CD45RA+ cells excluded. The donor cohort consisted entirely of Caucasian adults residing in Nashville, Tennessee. CDR1 is SQVTM and CDR2 is ANQGSEA in the germline V gene. After removal of 0 bases from V and 9 bases from J, the junction contained 5 bases not matched to a gene. This CDR3 has 13 amino acids. The authors split each subset's genomic DNA evenly across several immunoSEQ plates. The assay was immunoSEQ multiplex PCR, and TCRdb's table has in-frame clones only and misses some. This table holds millions of clones, roughly 95% found once. Study observations and caveats: Rarefaction showed that sequencing of sorted subsets was incomplete (despite large depth).

With regard to this clone: The antigen is unknown.

The chain has TRBV29-1 and TRBJ2-1; 7 positions agree with TRBD2. The source material was naive CD8+ T cells sorted from blood. This sequence originates from a man younger than 35 in good health. CDR3 protein: CSVEESREGEQFF. Here the CDR3 DNA reads TGCAGCGTTGAAGAATCCAGGGAGGGTGAGCAGTTCTTC.